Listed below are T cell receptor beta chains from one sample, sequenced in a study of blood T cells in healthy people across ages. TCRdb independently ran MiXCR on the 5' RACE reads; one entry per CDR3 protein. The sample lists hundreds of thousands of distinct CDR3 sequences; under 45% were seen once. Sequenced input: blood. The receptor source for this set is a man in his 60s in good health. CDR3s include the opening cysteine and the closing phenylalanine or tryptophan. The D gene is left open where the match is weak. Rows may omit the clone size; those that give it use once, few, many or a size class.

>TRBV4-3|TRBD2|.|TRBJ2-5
TGCGCCAGCAGCCAAGAGGCTAGCGGGGGGGAGACCCAGTACTTC
CASSQEASGGETQYF
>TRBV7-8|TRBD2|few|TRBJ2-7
TGTGCCAGCAGCTTAGAGGGGCGGGGGGCACACTACGAGCAGTACTTC
CASSLEGRGAHYEQYF
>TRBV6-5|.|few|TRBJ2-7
TGTGCCAGCAGTTCTAACAGGGCCCTATCCTACGAGCAGTACTTC
CASSSNRALSYEQYF
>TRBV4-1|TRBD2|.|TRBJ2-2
TGCGCCAGCAGCCATACTAGCGGGGGGAACGCGAACACCGGGGAGCTGTTTTTT
CASSHTSGGNANTGELFF
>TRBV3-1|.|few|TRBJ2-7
TGTGCCAGCAGCCACTTGGGAAGTAGTCTCTACGAGCAGTACTTC
CASSHLGSSLYEQYF
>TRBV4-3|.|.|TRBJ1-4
TGCGCCAGCAGCCAAGATGCAGGGAAGGGGACAACTAATGAAAAACTGTTTTTT
CASSQDAGKGTTNEKLFF
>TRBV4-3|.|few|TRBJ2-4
TGCGCCAGCAGCCAAGTCGTAGGGGGATCCAAAAACATTCAGTACTTC
CASSQVVGGSKNIQYF
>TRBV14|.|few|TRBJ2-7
TGTGCCAGCAGCCAAGATCTTGTCAGGGCCGACGAGCAGTACTTC
CASSQDLVRADEQYF
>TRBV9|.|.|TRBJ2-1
TGTGCCAGCAGCGTCAGAGGGGGAGAAGCCTACAATGAGCAGTTCTTC
CASSVRGGEAYNEQFF
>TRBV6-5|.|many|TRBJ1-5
TGTGCCAGCAGCCTCCAACAGGGTCAGCCCCAGCATTTT
CASSLQQGQPQHF
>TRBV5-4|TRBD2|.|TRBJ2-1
TGTGCCAGCAGCCCGGTGACTAGCCCCTACAATGAGCAGTTCTTC
CASSPVTSPYNEQFF
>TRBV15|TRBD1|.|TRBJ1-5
TGTGCCACCAGCCCAAGGACAGGGCATTCCAATCAGCCCCAGCATTTT
CATSPRTGHSNQPQHF
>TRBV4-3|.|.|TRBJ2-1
TGCGCCAGCAGCCAGGATGCGGCCAGTAATGAGCAGTTCTTC
CASSQDAASNEQFF
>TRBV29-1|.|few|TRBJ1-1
TGCAGCGTTGAATGGGGTGATGTTTTCTTT
CSVEWGDVFF
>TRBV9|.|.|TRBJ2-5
TGTGCCAGCAGCGCCTCGGACGGAGGGTGGGAGACCCAGTACTTC
CASSASDGGWETQYF
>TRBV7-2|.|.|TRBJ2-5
TGTGCCAGCAGCTTAGGGAGGTTCCAAGAGACCCAGTACTTC
CASSLGRFQETQYF
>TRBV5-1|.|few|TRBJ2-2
TGCGCCAGCAGCTTGAGTGCAGTAGAAACCGGGGAGCTGTTTTTT
CASSLSAVETGELFF
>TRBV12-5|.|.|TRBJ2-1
TGTGCTAGTGACCTAAGGGAGTCAGGCAATGAGCAGTTCTTC
CASDLRESGNEQFF
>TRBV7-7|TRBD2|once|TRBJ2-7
TGTGCCAGCAGCCGTGGGACTAGCAATGAGCAGTACTTC
CASSRGTSNEQYF
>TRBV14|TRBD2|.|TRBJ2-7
TGTGCCAGCAGCCAAGTACTAGGTGGACTAGCGGAGGACGAGCAGTACTTC
CASSQVLGGLAEDEQYF
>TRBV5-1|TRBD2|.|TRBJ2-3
TGCGCCAGCAGCTTGGAGGAAGCGGGGGGGCCCAATACGCAGTATTTT
CASSLEEAGGPNTQYF
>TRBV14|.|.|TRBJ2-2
TGTGCCAGCAGCCAAGATCGGTCAGTCACCGGGGAGCTGTTTTTT
CASSQDRSVTGELFF
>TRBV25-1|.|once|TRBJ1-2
TGTGCCAGCAGTGCGGACGGTATCCGGGCCTACACCTTC
CASSADGIRAYTF
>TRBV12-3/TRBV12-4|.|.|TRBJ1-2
TGTGCCAGCAGTTTTAAACGGGGGGCGAACTATGGCTACACCTTC
CASSFKRGANYGYTF
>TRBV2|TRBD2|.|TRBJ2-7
TGTGCCAGCACTAGCCCGGGACTAGCCTACGAGCAGTACTTC
CASTSPGLAYEQYF
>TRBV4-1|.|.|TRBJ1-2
TGCGCCAGCAGCCAGCCGGACAGTATCTATGGCTACACCTTC
CASSQPDSIYGYTF
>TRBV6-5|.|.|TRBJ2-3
TGTGCCAGCAGTAACAGGGGACTTAGCACAGATACGCAGTATTTT
CASSNRGLSTDTQYF
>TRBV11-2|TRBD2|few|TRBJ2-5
TGTGCCAGCAGCTTAAGGGTTAGCGGGGTCCAAGAGACCCAGTACTTC
CASSLRVSGVQETQYF
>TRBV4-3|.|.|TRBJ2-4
TGCGCCAGCAGCCAGCGGGTCGGAGGGGACATTCAGTACTTC
CASSQRVGGDIQYF
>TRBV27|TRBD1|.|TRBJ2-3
TGTGCCAGCAGACAGGGTGGGGGACAGGGGCCAGATACGCAGTATTTT
CASRQGGGQGPDTQYF
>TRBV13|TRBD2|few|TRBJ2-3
TGTGCCAGCAGCACCCGGACTAGCGGAAGCCCAGATACGCAGTATTTT
CASSTRTSGSPDTQYF
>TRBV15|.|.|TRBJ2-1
TGTGCCACCAGCACCGGGACGACCCTTAATGAGCAGTTCTTC
CATSTGTTLNEQFF
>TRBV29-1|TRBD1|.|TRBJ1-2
TGCAGCGTTGAAACCCGCCCACGCGCAGGGACAGTGGGTGGCTACACCTTC
CSVETRPRAGTVGGYTF
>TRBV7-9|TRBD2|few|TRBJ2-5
TGTGCCAGCAGCTTAGGACTAGCGGGGGGGCCTTTCCAAGAGACCCAGTACTTC
CASSLGLAGGPFQETQYF
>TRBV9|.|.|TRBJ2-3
TGTGCCAGCAGCGTACGCGGGGAAAACACAGATACGCAGTATTTT
CASSVRGENTDTQYF
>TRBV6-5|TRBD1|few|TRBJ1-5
TGTGCCAGCAGCCGGACAGGGGAGGTCAGCAATCAGCCCCAGCATTTT
CASSRTGEVSNQPQHF
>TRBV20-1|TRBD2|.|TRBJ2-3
TGCAGTGCTAGAGTTGCCGGACTAGCTCTCGAGGGGGGTACGCAGTATTTT
CSARVAGLALEGGTQYF
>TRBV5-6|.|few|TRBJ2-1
TGTGCCAGCAGCTTGACCCGGACACTGTACAATGAGCAGTTCTTC
CASSLTRTLYNEQFF
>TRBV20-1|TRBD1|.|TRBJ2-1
TGCAGTGCTAGACAGACAGGGCAATCCCTAACCTACAATGAGCAGTTCTTC
CSARQTGQSLTYNEQFF
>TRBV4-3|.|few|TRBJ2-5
TGCGCCAGCAGCCAAAGGTTGGAAGGGTATTTACAAGAGACCCAGTACTTC
CASSQRLEGYLQETQYF
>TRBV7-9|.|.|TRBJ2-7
TGTGCCAGCAGCTTTGTCGACGTTTCCTACGAGCAGTACTTC
CASSFVDVSYEQYF
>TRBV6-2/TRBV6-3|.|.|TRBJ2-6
TGTGCCAGCAGTACCAGGACGGGGACAATTTGGAGCTCTGGGGCCAACGTCCTGACTTTC
CASSTRTGTIWSSGANVLTF
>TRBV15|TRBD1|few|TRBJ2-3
TGTGCCACCAGCAGGGGTACGGGACAGTTTAGCACAGATACGCAGTATTTT
CATSRGTGQFSTDTQYF
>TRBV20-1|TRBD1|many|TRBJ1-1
TGCAGTGCGCCCTACAGGGGACTCACTGAAGCTTTCTTT
CSAPYRGLTEAFF
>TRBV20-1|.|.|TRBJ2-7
TGCAGTGCTCACCACCGAGGTCCCTACGAGCAGTACTTC
CSAHHRGPYEQYF
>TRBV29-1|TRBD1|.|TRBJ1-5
TGCAGCGTTGAAGATCCAGAGGGGGCAGGTCAGCCCCAGCATTTT
CSVEDPEGAGQPQHF
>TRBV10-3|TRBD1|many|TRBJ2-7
TGTGCCATCAGTGAAGGGACAGGGGGCCCCCTCGGTGAGCAGTACTTC
CAISEGTGGPLGEQYF
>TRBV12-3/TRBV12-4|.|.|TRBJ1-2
TGTGCCAGCAGTTTCGGGCAGGGCGGCTACACCTTC
CASSFGQGGYTF
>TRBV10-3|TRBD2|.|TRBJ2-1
TGTGCCATCAAGACGACTAGCGGGATTGTGGATGAGCAGTTCTTC
CAIKTTSGIVDEQFF
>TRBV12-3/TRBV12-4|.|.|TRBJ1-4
TGTGCCAGCAGCCCCGTAGGAGGGGGGACAACTAATGAAAAACTGTTTTTT
CASSPVGGGTTNEKLFF
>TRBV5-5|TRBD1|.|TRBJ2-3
TGTGCCAGCAGCCCCGGGACAGGGGGCATAGATACGCAGTATTTT
CASSPGTGGIDTQYF
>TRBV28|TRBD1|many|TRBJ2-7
TGTGCCAGCAGATCATTCCAGGGGGACGAGCAGTACTTC
CASRSFQGDEQYF
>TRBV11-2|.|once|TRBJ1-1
TGTGCCAGCACCTTGACGGGGGAAGCTTTCTTT
CASTLTGEAFF
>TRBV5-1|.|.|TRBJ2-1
TGCGCCAGCAGCTTGGTAGTAGCGAGGGACAATGAGCAGTTCTTC
CASSLVVARDNEQFF
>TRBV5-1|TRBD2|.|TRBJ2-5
TGCGCCAGCAGCTTGGCCCCGACTAGCTCAGAGACCCAGTACTTC
CASSLAPTSSETQYF